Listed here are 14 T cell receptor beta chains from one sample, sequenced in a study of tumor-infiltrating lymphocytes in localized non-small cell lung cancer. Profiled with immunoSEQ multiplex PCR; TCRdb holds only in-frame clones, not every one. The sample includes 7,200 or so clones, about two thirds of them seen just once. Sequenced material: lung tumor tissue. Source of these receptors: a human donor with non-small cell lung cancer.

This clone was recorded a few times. This chain's CDR3 is CASSKSTGGILGYTF. DNA of the CDR3: TGTGCCAGCAGTAAATCGACAGGTGGTATACTTGGCTACACCTTC. J is TRBJ1-2 and V is TRBV6-4, with a possible D match to TRBD1 (6 bases). There are 15 residues in the CDR3. Germline CDR1 is MRHNA and CDR2 is SNTAGT. V was shortened by 5 bases and J by 7 bases, with 20 bases between the two germline ends.

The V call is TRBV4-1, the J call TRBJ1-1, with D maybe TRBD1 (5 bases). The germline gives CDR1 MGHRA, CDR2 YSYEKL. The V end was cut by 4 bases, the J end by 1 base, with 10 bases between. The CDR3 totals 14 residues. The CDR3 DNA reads TGCGCCAGCAGCCCGTACGGACAGAACACTGAAGCTTTCTTT. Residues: CASSPYGQNTEAFF.

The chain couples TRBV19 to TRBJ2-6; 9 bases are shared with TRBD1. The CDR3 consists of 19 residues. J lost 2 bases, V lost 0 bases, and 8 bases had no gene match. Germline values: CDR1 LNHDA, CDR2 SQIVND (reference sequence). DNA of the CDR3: TGTGCCAGTAGTATAGATTTCCCGGGACAGGGTGCTGGGGCCAACGTCCTGACTTTC. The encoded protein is CASSIDFPGQGAGANVLTF.

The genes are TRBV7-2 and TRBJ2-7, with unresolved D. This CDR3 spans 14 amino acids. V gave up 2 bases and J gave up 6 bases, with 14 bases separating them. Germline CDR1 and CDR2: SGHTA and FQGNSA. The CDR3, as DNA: TGTGCCAGCAGCTTAAGTCTAGAAAAGGGCGAGCAGTACTTC. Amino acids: CASSLSLEKGEQYF.

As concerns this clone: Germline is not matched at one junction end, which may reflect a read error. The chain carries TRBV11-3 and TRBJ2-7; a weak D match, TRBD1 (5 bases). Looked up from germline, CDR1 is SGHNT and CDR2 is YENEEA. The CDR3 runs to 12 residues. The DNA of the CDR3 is TGTGCCAGCAGCCTAGACAGTTACGAGCAGTACTTC. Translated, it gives CASSLDSYEQYF.

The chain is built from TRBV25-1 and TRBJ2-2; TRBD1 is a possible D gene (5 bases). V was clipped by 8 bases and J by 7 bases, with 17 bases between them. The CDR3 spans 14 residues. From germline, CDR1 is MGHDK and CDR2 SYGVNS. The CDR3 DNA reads TGTGCCAGCGCGCTGACTCCCCAGGGCGGGGAGCTGTTTTTT. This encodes CASALTPQGGELFF.

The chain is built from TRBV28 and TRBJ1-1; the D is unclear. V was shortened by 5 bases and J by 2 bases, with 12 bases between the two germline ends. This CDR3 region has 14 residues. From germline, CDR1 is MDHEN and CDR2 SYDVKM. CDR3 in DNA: TGTGCCAGCAGTCCCCCCACGGGAAACACTGAAGCTTTCTTT. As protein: CASSPPTGNTEAFF. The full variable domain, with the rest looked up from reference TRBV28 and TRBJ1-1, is DVKVTQSSRYLVKRTGEKVFLECVQDMDHENMFWYRQDPGLGLRLIYFSYDVKMKEKGDIPEGYSVSREKKERFSLILESASTNQTSMYLCASSPPTGNTEAFFGQGTRLTVV.

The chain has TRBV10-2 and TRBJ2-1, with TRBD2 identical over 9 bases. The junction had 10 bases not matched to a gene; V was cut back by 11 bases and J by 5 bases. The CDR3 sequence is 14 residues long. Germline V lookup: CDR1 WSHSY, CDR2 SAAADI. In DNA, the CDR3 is TGCGCCGCGGGAGGGGAGACAGTTAACAATGAGCAGTTCTTC. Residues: CAAGGETVNNEQFF.

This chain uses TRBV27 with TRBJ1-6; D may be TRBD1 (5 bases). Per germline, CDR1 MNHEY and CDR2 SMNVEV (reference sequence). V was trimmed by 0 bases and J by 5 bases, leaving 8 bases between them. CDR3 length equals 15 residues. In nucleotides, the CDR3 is TGTGCCAGCAGTTTATCTGGGACCGATAATTCACCCCTCCACTTT. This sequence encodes CASSLSGTDNSPLHF.

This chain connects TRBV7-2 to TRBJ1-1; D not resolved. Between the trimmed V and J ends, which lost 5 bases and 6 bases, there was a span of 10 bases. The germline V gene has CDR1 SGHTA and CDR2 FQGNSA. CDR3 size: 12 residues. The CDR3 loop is CASSMRQAEAFF. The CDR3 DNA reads TGTGCCAGCAGCATGCGACAAGCTGAAGCTTTCTTT. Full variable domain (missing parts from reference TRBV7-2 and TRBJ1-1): GAGVSQSPSNKVTEKGKDVELRCDPISGHTALYWYRQSLGQGLEFLIYFQGNSAPDKSGLPSDRFSAERTGGSVSTLTIQRTQQEDSAVYLCASSMRQAEAFFGQGTRLTVV.

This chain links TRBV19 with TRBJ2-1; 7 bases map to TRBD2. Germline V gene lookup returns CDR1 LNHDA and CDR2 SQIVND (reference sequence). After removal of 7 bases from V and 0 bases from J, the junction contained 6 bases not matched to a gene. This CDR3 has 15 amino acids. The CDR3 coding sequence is TGTGCCAGTATCCCCCCGGGGGGCTCCTACAATGAGCAGTTCTTC. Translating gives CASIPPGGSYNEQFF.

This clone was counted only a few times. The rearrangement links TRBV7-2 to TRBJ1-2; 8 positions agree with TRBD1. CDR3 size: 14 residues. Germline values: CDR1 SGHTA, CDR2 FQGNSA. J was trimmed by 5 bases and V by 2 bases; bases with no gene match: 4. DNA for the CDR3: TGTGCCAGCAGCTTACTAGGACAGGGTTATGGCTACACCTTC. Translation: CASSLLGQGYGYTF.

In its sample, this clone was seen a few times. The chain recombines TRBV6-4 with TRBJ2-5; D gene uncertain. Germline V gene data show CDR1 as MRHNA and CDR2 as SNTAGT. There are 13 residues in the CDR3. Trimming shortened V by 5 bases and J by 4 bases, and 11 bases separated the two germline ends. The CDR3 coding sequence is TGTGCCAGCAGTCGAGAAATGGGAGAGACCCAGTACTTC. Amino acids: CASSREMGETQYF.

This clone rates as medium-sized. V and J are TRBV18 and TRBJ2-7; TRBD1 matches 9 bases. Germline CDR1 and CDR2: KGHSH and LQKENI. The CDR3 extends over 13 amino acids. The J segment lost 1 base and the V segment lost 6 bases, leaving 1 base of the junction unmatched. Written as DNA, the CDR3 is TGTGCCAGCTCGGACAGGGGATCCTACGAGCAGTACTTC. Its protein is CASSDRGSYEQYF.